The following is a TCR beta chain sequence with its context. Its specificity is not known. PCR was performed using 60 Vbeta and 13 Jbeta primers. TCRdb's copy holds only in-frame clones and misses some; the assay was immunoSEQ multiplex PCR. The table lists some 110,000 clones, about four fifths of them singletons. V was trimmed by 1 base and J by 5 bases, leaving 12 bases between them. Germline CDR1 reads LGHNT; CDR2 reads FRNRAP. CDR3 size: 15 residues. This sample was taken from a study of cytomegalovirus exposure and HLA in healthy donors. Study results and limitations: Sequences of the TCR beta chain were said to predict the HLA-A and HLA-B alleles of most subjects accurately. Altogether, 170 or so TCR beta chains were recorded as cytomegalovirus-associated. Immune exposure information available was restricted to CMV serostatus.

The chain joins TRBV12-5 to TRBJ2-1, with TRBD1 as a possible D gene (6 bases). The sequence was collected from a man aged 25-45 years in good health and CMV-seronegative. The sequencing input was PBMCs. The CDR3, as DNA: TGTGCTAGTGGTTTGGGTTTAGGACAGAACAATGAGCAGTTCTTC. Encoded protein: CASGLGLGQNNEQFF. Based on the CDR3 plus reference TRBV12-5 and TRBJ2-1, the full variable domain is DARVTQTPRHKVTEMGQEVTMRCQPILGHNTVFWYRQTMMQGLELLAYFRNRAPLDDSGMPKDRFSAEMPDATLATLKIQPSEPRDSAVYFCASGLGLGQNNEQFFGPGTRLTVL.